This T cell receptor (beta chain) appears in the sequencing data of a study of neurological immune-mediated disorders. Study at large: Secondary progressive disease was present in 3, and relapsing-remitting disease in 31, of the 35 or so multiple sclerosis patients.

V lost 5 bases to trimming and J lost 0 bases, with 6 bases between them. CDR1 is SEHNR, CDR2 FQNEAQ, per germline (reference sequence). This CDR3 has 13 residues. This clonotype was counted at least ten times. Stored at -80 C, 2 million PBMCs were the source of the unsorted libraries. With 10-nucleotide random UMIs included, cDNA was synthesized by 5'RACE. Each CDR3 protein is one row after TCRdb ran MiXCR on the 5' RACE reads. The sample yields fewer than 80,000 distinct CDR3 sequences, 4.5% to 5.5% seen once. The chain joins TRBV7-9 to TRBJ2-3; no firm D call. This receptor was taken from a woman between 50 and 59 years old with multiple sclerosis. The specimen sequenced was PBMCs. CDR3 region: CASSRVSTDTQYF. The DNA of the CDR3 is TGTGCCAGCAGCAGGGTGAGCACAGATACGCAGTATTTT.